This section outlines one T cell receptor beta chain sequence together with its context. The V gene end was trimmed by 5 bases and the J gene end by 0 bases; junction bases not matched to a gene: 7. Looked up from germline, CDR1 is SGHRS and CDR2 is YFSETQ. The CDR3 extends over 15 amino acids. This entry is derived from a study of blood T cell repertoires in COVID-19. About the research overall: The United States, Italy and Spain supplied acute and convalescent COVID-19 samples.

TCRdb's copy holds only in-frame clones and misses some; the assay was immunoSEQ multiplex PCR. The sample has tens of thousands of clones, approximately 90% seen once. The source of this sequence is a man aged 70-80 years with active or convalescent COVID-19. The chain joins TRBV5-1 to TRBJ2-7, with 8 bases that match TRBD1. The source material was peripheral blood. CDR3 sequence (DNA): TGCGCCAGCAGTACTGGACAGGGCCGCTCCTACGAGCAGTACTTC. Amino acid sequence: CASSTGQGRSYEQYF. Complete variable domain (other parts from reference TRBV5-1 and TRBJ2-7): KAGVTQTPRYLIKTRGQQVTLSCSPISGHRSVSWYQQTPGQGLQFLFEYFSETQRNKGNFPGRFSGRQFSNSRSEMNVSTLELGDSALYLCASSTGQGRSYEQYFGPGTRLTVT.